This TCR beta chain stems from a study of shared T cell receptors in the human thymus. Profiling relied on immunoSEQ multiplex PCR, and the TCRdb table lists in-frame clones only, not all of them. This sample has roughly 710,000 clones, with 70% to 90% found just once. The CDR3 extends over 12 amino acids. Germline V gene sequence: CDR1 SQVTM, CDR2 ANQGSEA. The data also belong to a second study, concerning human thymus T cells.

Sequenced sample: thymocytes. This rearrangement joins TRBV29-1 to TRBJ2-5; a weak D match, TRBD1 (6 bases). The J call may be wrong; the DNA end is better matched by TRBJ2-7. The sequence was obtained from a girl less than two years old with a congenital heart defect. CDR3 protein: CSVGRGSYEQYF. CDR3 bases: TGCAGCGTTGGCAGGGGCTCCTACGAGCAGTACTTC.